These 15 T cell receptor beta chains came from one sample sequenced in a study of human T cells and chemical hapten exposure. One entry per CDR3 protein, called by TCRdb with MiXCR from the RACE reads. The sample holds tens of thousands of distinct CDR3 sequences; about 10% are singletons and the top ten take around 4.2%. Time point denoted: patch test 1, 2 weeks after DPC sensitization. As for treatment: therapeutic diphenylcyclopropenone sensitization with weekly scalp DPC. Here the sequenced sample was whole blood, taken in connection with sensitization to the hapten diphenylcyclopropenone (DPC). The receptor set was obtained from a woman in her 50s with alopecia areata. Some clones in this sample may be carry-over from other donors' samples.

In this sample, this clonotype turned up a few times. The rearrangement links TRBV28 to TRBJ2-7; D call uncertain. V lost 7 bases, J lost 3 bases, and 7 bases lay in between. This CDR3 contains 11 residues. Germline V gene lookup returns CDR1 MDHEN and CDR2 SYDVKM. The CDR3 nucleotides read TGTGCCAGCATCTTCGGCTACGAGCAGTACTTC. This gives the protein CASIFGYEQYF.

In this sample, this clonotype turned up many times. The rearrangement links TRBV7-9 to TRBJ1-3, with D possibly matching TRBD1 (6 bases). The germline CDR1 and CDR2 sequences are SEHNR and FQNEAQ (reference sequence). The V and J ends lost 1 base and 4 bases respectively, with 14 bases between them. The CDR3 is 16 amino acids. CDR3 nucleotides: TGTGCCAGCAGCTTAGTCCTGCCGGGACAAGGAAACACCATATATTTT. This gives the protein CASSLVLPGQGNTIYF.

This clonotype was counted a few times. V gene TRBV18 combines with J gene TRBJ2-7, with 10 bases identical to TRBD1. The junction had 6 bases not matched to a gene; V was cut back by 6 bases and J by 4 bases. The V gene's germline CDR1 is KGHSH and CDR2 LQKENI. The CDR3 consists of 14 residues. For the CDR3, the DNA is TGTGCCAGCTCGCCGACAGGGGGCAATTACGAGCAGTACTTC. Its translation is CASSPTGGNYEQYF.

This clonotype has only a few counts. V gene TRBV29-1 combines with J gene TRBJ2-2; D is unclear. CDR1 SQVTM and CDR2 ANQGSEA come from the germline V gene. CDR3 length equals 12 residues. V was shortened by 2 bases and J by 1 base, with 2 bases between the two germline ends. The CDR3 DNA reads TGCAGCGTTGAAATGAACACCGGGGAGCTGTTTTTT. Amino acids: CSVEMNTGELFF.

For this clonotype: One end of the junction fails to match germline, which may point to a read error. CDR3 loop: CASSPSTGLFEKLFF. CDR3 sequence (DNA): TGTGCTAGCAGCCCATCGACAGGTTTATTTGAAAAACTGTTTTTT. This sequence joins TRBV7-7 and TRBJ1-4; possibly TRBD1 for D (6 bases). The CDR3 extends over 15 amino acids. Germline V gene lookup returns CDR1 SSHAT and CDR2 FNYEAQ (reference sequence).

This clonotype was observed at least ten times. This sequence joins TRBV9 and TRBJ1-3; D unclear. V was cut by 0 bases and J by 0 bases, with 7 bases left in between. Per the germline V gene, CDR1 is SGDLS and CDR2 is YYNGEE. This CDR3 contains 15 residues. CDR3 region: CASSVALSSGNTIYF. CDR3 sequence (DNA): TGTGCCAGCAGCGTAGCTCTCAGCTCTGGAAACACCATATATTTT.

The table lists this clonotype with many counts. The chain is built from TRBV4-2 and TRBJ2-1, with 12 bases lining up with TRBD2. This CDR3 has 19 residues. V lost 0 bases, J lost 5 bases, and 11 bases stayed unmatched. The V gene's germline CDR1 is LGHNA and CDR2 YNFKEQ. In nucleotides, the CDR3 is TGTGCCAGCAGCCAAGATCGTCGCGGGCTAGCGGGGGGGCACAATGAGCAGTTCTTC. Translation gives CASSQDRRGLAGGHNEQFF.

This clonotype was counted ten times or more. This rearrangement joins TRBV28 to TRBJ2-1, with 7 nucleotides matching TRBD1. The germline CDR1 and CDR2 sequences are MDHEN and SYDVKM. J lost 2 bases, V lost 3 bases, and 10 bases had no gene match. The CDR3 loop spans 17 amino acids. The CDR3 DNA is TGTGCCAGCAGTTTGGACGGTATTCAGGGGGCCTACAATGAGCAGTTCTTC. The encoded protein is CASSLDGIQGAYNEQFF. Drawing the rest from reference TRBV28 and TRBJ2-1, the complete variable domain is DVKVTQSSRYLVKRTGEKVFLECVQDMDHENMFWYRQDPGLGLRLIYFSYDVKMKEKGDIPEGYSVSREKKERFSLILESASTNQTSMYLCASSLDGIQGAYNEQFFGPGTRLTVL.

In its sample, this clonotype was seen a few times. This sequence joins TRBV4-2 and TRBJ2-6; 7 nucleotides agree with TRBD1. Germline V lookup: CDR1 LGHNA, CDR2 YNFKEQ. The CDR3 is 16 residues long. V gave up 4 bases and J gave up 2 bases; unmatched junction bases: 5. The CDR3 DNA reads as TGTGCCAGCAGCCGCCAGACAGGGCCTGGGGCCAACGTCCTGACTTTC. It codes for CASSRQTGPGANVLTF.

V and J are TRBV12-3 or TRBV12-4 and TRBJ1-6; D gene unclear. The V and J ends lost 3 bases and 8 bases respectively, with 5 bases between them. The CDR3 extends over 12 amino acids. CDR3 in amino acids: CASSFNDSPLHF. Written as DNA, the CDR3 is TGTGCCAGCAGTTTTAATGATTCACCCCTCCACTTT.

This clonotype appeared many times. The chain employs TRBV20-1 and TRBJ2-7; D might be TRBD1 (5 bases). The germline V gene encodes CDR1 DFQATT and CDR2 SNEGSKA (reference sequence). V was clipped by 5 bases and J by 2 bases, with 13 bases between them. The CDR3 loop spans 13 amino acids. As DNA, the CDR3 is TGCAGTGCTTTTGGCAGGGTTCCCTACGAGCAGTACTTC. It yields the protein CSAFGRVPYEQYF.

This clonotype came up many times. The gene calls are TRBV7-3 and TRBJ2-7, with 8 bases matching TRBD1. The CDR3 spans 14 residues. Germline CDR1 reads SGHTA; CDR2 reads FQGTGA. Losses at the gene ends were 6 bases for V and 3 bases for J; bases not matched to a gene: 7. The CDR3 region is CASRAGTGVYEQYF. The CDR3 bases are TGTGCCAGCAGGGCCGGGACAGGAGTCTACGAGCAGTACTTC.

In its sample, this clonotype was seen a few times. This chain links TRBV19 with TRBJ2-1, with D tentatively TRBD1 (5 bases). CDR3 length: 15 residues. Looked up from germline, CDR1 is LNHDA and CDR2 is SQIVND (reference sequence). The V end was cut by 6 bases, the J end by 0 bases, with 12 bases between. CDR3 nucleotides: TGTGCCAGTAGCACGACAGAGAGCTCCTACAATGAGCAGTTCTTC. Protein product: CASSTTESSYNEQFF.

The chain combines TRBV7-2 with TRBJ2-5, with 8 bases matching TRBD1. The junction had 10 bases not matched to a gene; V was cut back by 5 bases and J by 5 bases. This CDR3 has 15 residues. CDR1 is SGHTA, CDR2 FQGNSA, per germline. The CDR3 loop reads CASSPGTGRAETQYF. The CDR3 DNA reads TGTGCCAGCAGCCCGGGGACAGGCCGAGCCGAGACCCAGTACTTC.

CDR3 sequence: CAISLRGNEKLFF. Written as DNA, the CDR3 is TGTGCCATCAGTCTACGGGGCAATGAAAAACTGTTTTTT. The chain is built from TRBV10-3 and TRBJ1-4, with a tentative D call TRBD1 (5 bases). CDR1 ENHRY and CDR2 SYGVKD come from the germline V gene. The ends were cut back, 5 bases at V and 5 bases at J, with 9 bases in the middle. The CDR3 is made up of 13 amino acids.